This TCR beta chain was recovered during a study of blood T cell repertoires in COVID-19. The V gene lost 6 bases and the J gene lost 4 bases, with 13 bases spanning the gap. The CDR3 extends over 15 amino acids. In germline, CDR1 is LNHDA, CDR2 SQIVND (reference sequence). TCRdb's table, derived via immunoSEQ multiplex PCR, lists solely in-frame clones and lacks some. The sample holds over 600,000 clones, more than 80% seen once. The rearrangement uses TRBV19 and TRBJ1-6; D is uncertain. Sequencing input: peripheral blood. This TCR was recovered from a woman aged 18 to 35 with acute or convalescent COVID-19. Here the CDR3 reads CASSTRERYNSPLHF. CDR3 nucleotide sequence: TGTGCCAGTAGCACGAGGGAGAGGTATAATTCACCCCTCCACTTT.